The entry below gives a single T cell receptor beta chain sequence along with its context. Its antigen is not identified. This specimen comes from a study of T-cell reconstitution after alpha-beta-depleted transplantation in children. Findings and limits, study-wide: Approximately two months post-transplant, alpha-beta T cells reportedly originated from several hundred expanded graft clones. One year post-transplant, T-cell counts and diversity were largely derived from T cells produced anew. Several patients had high TCRbeta diversity at day 60; it came from surviving recipient T cells and thymic progenitors.

This CDR3 has 19 amino acids. V was shortened by 2 bases and J by 1 base, with 26 bases between the two germline ends. Germline CDR1 and CDR2: DFQATT and SNEGSKA (reference sequence). During its preparation, the TCRbeta library received unique molecular identifiers. Using its own MiXCR run on the PCR reads, TCRdb lists one record per CDR3 protein. The sample carries some 260,000 distinct CDR3 sequences, roughly a quarter recorded once. This TCR derives from a female patient aged 2-9 years who had a stem cell transplant for congenital amegakaryocytic thrombocytopenia, so the T cells may come from the graft donor. The chain recombines TRBV20-1 with TRBJ2-5, with TRBD2 as a possible D gene (6 bases). The specimen comprised PBMCs, mostly from graft donor cells, sampled 360 days after TCRalphabeta/CD19-depleted stem cell transplant. In DNA form, the CDR3 reads TGCAGTGCTAGAACCGGGAGAAATTATTGGACGGTTTTCCAAGAGACCCAGTACTTC. It translates to CSARTGRNYWTVFQETQYF.